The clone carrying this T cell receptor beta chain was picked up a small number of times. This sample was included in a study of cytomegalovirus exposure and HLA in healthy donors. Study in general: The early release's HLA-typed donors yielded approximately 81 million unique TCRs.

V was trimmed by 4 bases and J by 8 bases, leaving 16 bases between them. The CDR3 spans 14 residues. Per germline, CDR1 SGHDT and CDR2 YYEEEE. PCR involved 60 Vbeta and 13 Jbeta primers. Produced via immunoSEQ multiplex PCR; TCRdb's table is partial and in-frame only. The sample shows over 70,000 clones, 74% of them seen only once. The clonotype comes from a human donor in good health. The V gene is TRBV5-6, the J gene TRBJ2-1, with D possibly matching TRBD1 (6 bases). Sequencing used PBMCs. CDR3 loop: CASSVYTGSDEQFF. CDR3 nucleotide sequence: TGTGCCAGCAGCGTCTATACAGGGAGCGATGAGCAGTTCTTC.